This passage covers 29 T cell receptor beta chains from one sample sequenced in a study of control samples from healthy donors and cancer patients. Profiled with immunoSEQ multiplex PCR; TCRdb holds only in-frame clones, not every one. The data hold 98,000 or so clones, with roughly 78% observed a single time. Sequenced material: blood. The receptors shown here come from a man aged 60 to 75 in good health.

The chain is built from TRBV7-3 and TRBJ2-5; TRBD1 might be the D (6 bases). The CDR3 contains 13 residues. The germline V and J ends were trimmed by 5 bases and 5 bases, with 12 bases remaining between them. Per the germline V gene, CDR1 is SGHTA and CDR2 is FQGTGA. DNA of the CDR3: TGTGCCAGCAGCCCTAACCAGGGGGAGACCCAGTACTTC. Translating gives CASSPNQGETQYF.

The chain couples TRBV19 to TRBJ2-1; D not resolved. This CDR3 is 15 amino acids long. V was cut by 1 base and J by 3 bases, with 10 bases left in between. The V gene's germline CDR1 is LNHDA and CDR2 SQIVND (reference sequence). For the CDR3, the DNA is TGTGCCAGTAGTATAGCCCCCGACGGCTACAATGAGCAGTTCTTC. This encodes CASSIAPDGYNEQFF.

This clone was detected a few times. The chain uses TRBV29-1 and TRBJ1-6; 8 bases line up with TRBD1. Germline CDR1 SQVTM, CDR2 ANQGSEA. The CDR3 spans 13 residues. V was clipped by 7 bases and J by 9 bases; unmatched bases: 8. DNA for the CDR3: TGCAGCGGGGCGACAGGGGTGGGTTCACCCCTCCACTTT. Translation: CSGATGVGSPLHF.

The CDR3 spells CASSLGGTSGRAREQYF. As DNA, the CDR3 is TGTGCCAGCAGCTTGGGGGGGACTAGCGGGAGGGCGAGGGAGCAGTACTTC. This chain links TRBV5-4 with TRBJ2-7; TRBD2 aligns across 16 bases. The CDR3 is 17 amino acids. Germline-derived CDR1 and CDR2 are SGHNT and YYREEE (reference sequence). The junction had 7 bases not matched to a gene; V was cut back by 0 bases and J by 7 bases.

The rearrangement uses TRBV5-1 and TRBJ2-3, with 7 bases matching TRBD2. The CDR3 extends over 15 amino acids. In germline, CDR1 is SGHRS, CDR2 YFSETQ. V gave up 0 bases and J gave up 8 bases; unmatched junction bases: 9. The CDR3 DNA reads as TGCGCCAGCAGCTTGGCCCTTGGCGAGCGGGGTACGCAGTATTTT. This encodes CASSLALGERGTQYF.

The genes are TRBV5-1 and TRBJ1-2; weak D call: TRBD1 (6 bases). The CDR3 covers 13 residues. The V and J ends lost 6 bases and 1 base respectively, with 10 bases between them. In germline, CDR1 is SGHRS, CDR2 YFSETQ. This CDR3 reads CASKGGDNYGYTF. The CDR3 region has the DNA TGCGCCAGCAAAGGGGGGGATAACTATGGCTACACCTTC.

The chain uses TRBV7-9 and TRBJ2-1, with 10 bases matching TRBD1. V was pared by 5 bases and J by 3 bases, with 10 bases of the junction left unmatched. From germline, CDR1 is SEHNR and CDR2 FQNEAQ (reference sequence). This CDR3 comprises 17 residues. The CDR3 spells CASSPYGQGEIYNEQFF. In DNA, the CDR3 is TGTGCCAGCAGCCCGTACGGACAGGGGGAAATCTACAATGAGCAGTTCTTC.

The genes are TRBV6-5 and TRBJ1-4; unclear D gene. V shed 6 bases and J shed 8 bases, with 16 bases lying between them. The CDR3 has 14 residues. Germline CDR1 MNHEY, CDR2 SVGAGI. The CDR3 loop reads CASSLRIVKEKLFF. The CDR3, as DNA: TGTGCCAGCAGCCTCAGGATCGTGAAGGAAAAACTGTTTTTT.

The chain links TRBV3-1 (or the pseudogene TRBV3-2) to TRBJ1-2; 8 bases match TRBD1. The ends lost 4 bases at V and 8 bases at J; junction bases unmatched: 3. Germline V gene data show CDR1 as LGHDT and CDR2 as YNNKEL (reference sequence). CDR3 length: 12 residues. CDR3 protein: CASSLDRAGYTF. As DNA, the CDR3 is TGTGCCAGCAGCCTGGACAGGGCGGGCTACACCTTC.

The V call is TRBV19, the J call TRBJ2-3; 12 nucleotides agree with TRBD2. V trimming: 5 bases; J trimming: 2 bases; junction bases outside the gene matches: 5. CDR3 length: 16 residues. CDR1 and CDR2 from the germline V gene are LNHDA and SQIVND (reference sequence). CDR3 amino acids: CASSLASGRVTDTQYF. In DNA, the CDR3 is TGTGCCAGTAGTCTGGCTAGCGGGAGGGTCACAGATACGCAGTATTTT. The full variable domain, completed using reference TRBV19 and TRBJ2-3, is DGGITQSPKYLFRKEGQNVTLSCEQNLNHDAMYWYRQDPGQGLRLIYYSQIVNDFQKGDIAEGYSVSREKKESFPLTVTSAQKNPTAFYLCASSLASGRVTDTQYFGPGTRLTVL.

This clone was seen a few times. The rearrangement uses TRBV11-2 and TRBJ2-1; TRBD2 is a possible D gene (6 bases). Trimming cost V 8 bases and J 3 bases, with 14 bases left between them. Germline lookup yields CDR1 SGHAT and CDR2 FQNNGV. This CDR3 has 14 amino acids. The CDR3 region is CASLGGRDYNEQFF. CDR3 DNA: TGTGCCAGCCTAGGCGGGCGGGACTACAATGAGCAGTTCTTC. The full variable domain, in which reference TRBV11-2 and TRBJ2-1 provide the parts outside the CDR3, is EAGVAQSPRYKIIEKRQSVAFWCNPISGHATLYWYQQILGQGPKLLIQFQNNGVVDDSQLPKDRFSAERLKGVDSTLKIQPAKLEDSAVYLCASLGGRDYNEQFFGPGTRLTVL.

This clone was counted only a few times. CDR3 region: CASKFAGGTEAFF. The CDR3 DNA is TGTGCCAGTAAATTCGCAGGCGGCACTGAAGCTTTCTTT. The chain carries TRBV19 and TRBJ1-1, with D unclear. CDR1 LNHDA and CDR2 SQIVND come from the germline V gene (reference sequence). This CDR3 comprises 13 residues. With 7 bases removed from V and 4 bases from J, the gap between germline ends came to 13 bases.

To note about this clone: This sample also contains other DNA sequences that code for the same CDR3. This rearrangement joins TRBV7-2 to TRBJ2-4, with a possible D match to TRBD2 (5 bases). The germline V gene encodes CDR1 SGHTA and CDR2 FQGNSA. V gave up 6 bases and J gave up 0 bases, with 9 bases separating them. CDR3 length: 14 amino acids. Here the CDR3 reads CASSPAGAKNIQYF. CDR3 nucleotide sequence: TGTGCCAGCAGTCCCGCGGGAGCCAAAAACATTCAGTACTTC.

The rearrangement joins TRBV9 to TRBJ2-1; no clear D. The V gene's germline CDR1 is SGDLS and CDR2 YYNGEE. The CDR3 contains 12 residues. The V gene lost 4 bases and the J gene lost 9 bases, with 11 bases spanning the gap. CDR3 nucleotide sequence: TGTGCCAGCAGCCCCTCCTACGGTGAGCAGTTCTTC. It codes for CASSPSYGEQFF.

A word on this clone: The sample holds other DNA sequences that translate to the same CDR3. The chain uses TRBV7-3 and TRBJ2-1, with a possible D match to TRBD2 (6 bases). Deletions cut 1 base from V and 8 bases from J, with 18 bases between. The CDR3 spans 16 residues. Germline V CDR1 and CDR2: SGHTA, FQGTGA. The CDR3 sequence is CASSLNPGGARDEQFF. In DNA, the CDR3 is TGTGCCAGCAGCTTAAATCCCGGAGGGGCCAGGGATGAGCAGTTCTTC.

This clone appeared once. The V and J genes are TRBV30 and TRBJ1-1, with 8 bases fitting TRBD1. V shed 1 base, J shed 5 bases, and the junction held 9 bases outside the gene matches. This CDR3 contains 15 residues. Germline V lookup: CDR1 GTSNPN, CDR2 SVGIG (reference sequence). CDR3 loop: CAWSDLGQGSTEAFF. The CDR3 coding sequence is TGTGCCTGGAGTGACCTCGGACAGGGAAGTACTGAAGCTTTCTTT.

The rearrangement uses TRBV23-1 and TRBJ1-5; the D gene is possibly TRBD1 (6 bases). TRBV23-1 is an ORF for which the function is uncertain. The CDR3 contains 18 residues. V lost 0 bases and J lost 2, with 17 bases in between. CDR3 residues: CASSQSYGGRARNQPQHF. In DNA form, the CDR3 reads TGCGCCAGCAGTCAATCCTACGGGGGCAGGGCGCGCAATCAGCCCCAGCATTTT.

The chain links TRBV7-2 to TRBJ2-7, with D perhaps matching TRBD2 (6 bases). The germline gives CDR1 SGHTA, CDR2 FQGNSA. The ends were cut back, 2 bases at V and 3 bases at J, with 14 bases in the middle. CDR3 length: 15 residues. The CDR3 nucleotides are TGTGCCAGCAGCTTAAGCAGCGGGTTGAACTACGAGCAGTACTTC. It specifies CASSLSSGLNYEQYF.

The chain links TRBV7-8 to TRBJ2-7, with 7 bases matching TRBD2. This CDR3 is 15 amino acids long. Trimming removed 1 base from V and 3 bases from J; junction bases left unmatched: 6. CDR1 SGHVS and CDR2 FQNEAQ come from the germline V gene. The DNA of the CDR3 is TGTGCCAGCAGCTTAGATGGCGGGGGAAACTACGAGCAGTACTTC. Translation gives CASSLDGGGNYEQYF.

The rearrangement joins TRBV19 to TRBJ1-1; the D gene is possibly TRBD1 (6 bases). With 6 bases removed from V and 3 bases from J, the gap between germline ends came to 11 bases. The CDR3 is made up of 13 amino acids. Germline lookup yields CDR1 LNHDA and CDR2 SQIVND (reference sequence). Written as DNA, the CDR3 is TGTGCCAGTAGGGGCAGGGGAGACACTGAAGCTTTCTTT. It codes for CASRGRGDTEAFF.

This clone has a handful of counts. The rearrangement uses TRBV7-8 and TRBJ1-5, with 12 nucleotides matching TRBD1. Germline lookup yields CDR1 SGHVS and CDR2 FQNEAQ. Trimming cost V 2 bases and J 6 bases; bases outside gene matches: 5. The CDR3 contains 16 residues. The CDR3 DNA reads TGTGCCAGCAGCTTAAGGGACAGGGGGCCGGGTCAGCCCCAGCATTTT. It translates to CASSLRDRGPGQPQHF.

The sample holds a few counts of this clone. The chain joins TRBV30 to TRBJ2-7; TRBD1 agrees at 7 bases. Germline CDR1 is GTSNPN and CDR2 is SVGIG (reference sequence). The CDR3 has 14 amino acids. V was clipped by 4 bases and J by 3 bases; unmatched bases: 9. CDR3 nucleotide sequence: TGTGCCTGGACCCTCAAGGGGGCACGCTACGAGCAGTACTTC. It encodes CAWTLKGARYEQYF.

V gene TRBV5-1 combines with J gene TRBJ2-5, with 11 positions matching TRBD2. The CDR3 totals 15 residues. Per the germline V gene, CDR1 is SGHRS and CDR2 is YFSETQ. V dropped 4 bases and J dropped 2; count of bases not matched to a gene: 4. In DNA, the CDR3 is TGCGCCAGCAGCGCCGGGACTAGCGGACAAGAGACCCAGTACTTC. This codes for CASSAGTSGQETQYF. The whole variable domain, filled in from reference TRBV5-1 and TRBJ2-5, reads KAGVTQTPRYLIKTRGQQVTLSCSPISGHRSVSWYQQTPGQGLQFLFEYFSETQRNKGNFPGRFSGRQFSNSRSEMNVSTLELGDSALYLCASSAGTSGQETQYFGPGTRLLVL.

The V gene is TRBV4-1, the J gene TRBJ2-2; 8 nucleotides match TRBD2. Trimming removed 0 bases from V and 4 bases from J; junction bases left unmatched: 7. CDR3 size: 17 residues. Per germline, CDR1 MGHRA and CDR2 YSYEKL. The CDR3 coding sequence is TGCGCCAGCAGCCAAGAGACAGCGGGAGCTTTCACCGGGGAGCTGTTTTTT. Its translation is CASSQETAGAFTGELFF.

This clone was observed a few times. J is TRBJ2-5 and V is TRBV7-9; 10 bases fit TRBD2. V lost 7 bases and J lost 3; bases outside the gene matches: 8. Germline V CDR1 and CDR2: SEHNR, FQNEAQ (reference sequence). This CDR3 comprises 15 residues. The chain's CDR3 is CASTRGLAGEETQYF. In DNA, the CDR3 is TGTGCCAGCACCCGAGGTCTAGCGGGAGAAGAGACCCAGTACTTC.

The chain couples TRBV11-2 to TRBJ2-7; TRBD2 might be the D (7 bases). Trimming took off 1 base at V and 6 bases at J, with 16 bases between the two ends. Per germline, CDR1 SGHAT and CDR2 FQNNGV. The CDR3 runs 15 residues. The CDR3 coding sequence is TGTGCCAGCAGCTTAGGCTGGGGGGGCCTACCCGAGCAGTACTTC. It is translated as CASSLGWGGLPEQYF.

This clone has only one observation. CDR3 in amino acids: CASSPDGHSGNTIYF. The DNA for the CDR3 is TGTGCCAGCAGCCCCGACGGCCACTCTGGAAACACCATATATTTT. The gene calls are TRBV11-2 and TRBJ1-3; D is ambiguous. This CDR3 spans 15 amino acids. Germline V gene sequence: CDR1 SGHAT, CDR2 FQNNGV. Trimming took 5 bases from V and 0 from J, leaving 11 bases between them. The complete variable domain, with remaining parts taken from reference TRBV11-2 and TRBJ1-3, reads EAGVAQSPRYKIIEKRQSVAFWCNPISGHATLYWYQQILGQGPKLLIQFQNNGVVDDSQLPKDRFSAERLKGVDSTLKIQPAKLEDSAVYLCASSPDGHSGNTIYFGEGSWLTVV.

This chain joins TRBV10-2 and TRBJ2-1; D is tentatively TRBD1 or TRBD2 (6 bases each). Germline CDR1 is WSHSY and CDR2 is SAAADI. This CDR3 is 13 amino acids long. V was trimmed by 10 bases and J by 7 bases, leaving 17 bases between them. CDR3 nucleotide sequence: TGCGCCAACTCTCCCTCGGGGGCGAATGAGCAGTTCTTC. It is translated as CANSPSGANEQFF.

This clone was observed once. The genes are TRBV19 and TRBJ2-3; a weak D match, TRBD2 (6 bases). Trimming took off 3 bases at V and 4 bases at J, with 20 bases between the two ends. The CDR3 runs to 17 residues. Germline lookup yields CDR1 LNHDA and CDR2 SQIVND (reference sequence). In DNA form, the CDR3 reads TGTGCCAGTAGTATTGGGAAGGGTAGCGGAGAACCAGATACGCAGTATTTT. Protein sequence: CASSIGKGSGEPDTQYF.